This T cell receptor beta chain was found in a study of blood T cells in healthy people across ages (dated by TCRdb to 2014 to 2015). The study in broad terms: In model experiments, template switching captured roughly one uniquely barcoded TCR beta cDNA molecule for every two T cells. The study measured age-related changes in TCR beta repertoire diversity using deep sequencing normalized with unique cDNA molecular identifiers. The donors were divided into four age groups: young (average about 16 years), middle-aged (approximately 39), aged (approximately 59) and long-lived (82). To avoid experimental bias, donors of different ages were randomly spread across the sequencing lanes. Using the same blood draw, the study looked at two additional independent replicas of 1 million unique cDNA reads for two donors, one aged 18 to 30 and the other aged 80 or older.

Points the paper makes about the study in general: Observed TCR beta diversity per million T cells fell roughly linearly with age, and a significant reduction was already apparent by age about 36. Bulk unsorted PBMC profiling prevented conclusive comparison of naive and antigen-experienced compartments. Total diversity estimates from one million sequenced T cells were considered lower bounds and underestimates. Observed TCR beta diversity correlated strongly with the percentage of naive T cells measured by flow cytometry. Because the CMV infection status of the donors was unknown, age-related changes in expanded clonotypes may potentially have been confounded. Compared with the aged group, the long-lived group had more naive CD4+ T cells, fewer expanded clones and increased TCR diversity, suggesting age selection.

Library creation used 5' RACE. TCRdb names Illumina HiSeq 2500 as the instrument used. A second PCR of roughly 7 to 11 cycles was run with a J-beta primer mix and a sample-barcoded 5' primer. Each TCR beta cDNA molecule received a unique molecular identifier from a template-switch 5' adaptor carrying 12 random nucleotides. Each sample yielded at least 3 million CDR3-containing paired-end reads. All of the RNA was converted into first-strand cDNA using the Mint cDNA synthesis kit, with a TRBC-specific oligonucleotide serving as the primer. All cDNA was treated with uracil-DNA glycosylase and then went through a first 18-cycle PCR with the universal primers M1SS and BC2_uni_R. The published analysis was carried out like this. Normalization of each sample was performed by random selection of 1 million high-quality reads, each carrying a distinct molecular identifier. Reads sharing molecular identifiers were discarded rather than binned into consensus sequences. MiTCR, set to a Q25 quality threshold and the strictest error-elimination algorithm, was used for CDR3 identification, clonotype clustering and error correction. Lower-bound total TCR beta diversity was estimated with a nonparametric unseen species model using Euler transformation. The raw public data were reprocessed by TCRdb itself: fastp quality trimming at Q25, MiXCR clonotype calling, in-frame beta chains only. Identical CDR3 protein sequences are pooled into one entry, listed with their most common genes and DNA. Here the V and J calls rest on TCRdb's processing, not on the authors' analysis. This sample gives around 1.5 million distinct CDR3 sequences in total; roughly 32% of them show up just once. The ten largest clones add up to about 11% of the sample.

Note on this clonotype: Its antigen target is currently unknown. No much larger clone is present one base from it, and per-base qualities are unavailable.

V loses 1 base of germline sequence and J loses 3 bases, and the interval between the two ends is 15 bases. Via the germline V gene (reference sequence), CDR1 is DFQATT and CDR2 SNEGSKA. The CDR3 starts with the cysteine, ends with the phenylalanine, and has 15 residues. The sequence is cut down to CDR3 DNA, 45 bases in frame from base 1. The roughly 39 donors, aged about 6 to 100 years, were systemically healthy Caucasian individuals from Russia. Around 10 milliliters of peripheral blood were collected from each donor into EDTA-treated Vacutainer tubes. Ficoll-Paque density-gradient centrifugation was used to isolate PBMCs, with at least 7 million per sample. Trizol reagent was used to extract total RNA from the PBMCs, yielding at least 5.5 micrograms per sample. For every donor, an aliquot of PBMCs went through flow cytometry to measure the percentages of naive CD45RAhigh/CD27high T cells.

Material: blood. The chain links TRBV20-1 with TRBJ2-5; a weak D assignment points to TRBD1 (6 bases agree). This sequence originates from a woman aged 25 to 39 in good health. The base sequence is TGCAGTGCTAGAGTGGCAGGGGATGTCGAAGAGACCCAGTACTTC. It specifies CSARVAGDVEETQYF.